The source of this TCR beta chain is a study of OX40 agonist ivuxolimab in advanced cancers. The study's findings and limits: The CD4+ and CD8+ T cells in the blood had expanded clonally by week 6 at 0.1 to 3.0 mg/kg.

This table comes from immunoSEQ multiplex PCR, and its TCRdb copy is limited to in-frame clones, with some not included. The sample lists about 53,000 clones, roughly 83% occurring once. Looked up from germline, CDR1 is SGHVS and CDR2 is FNYEAQ. Trimming cost V 5 bases and J 3 bases, with 16 bases left between them. The CDR3 totals 16 residues. There are a few counts of this clone. Its specificity is unknown. Here the sequenced sample was CD4+ or CD8+ T cells sorted from blood, taken in a trial of the OX40 agonist ivuxolimab. This TCR was sampled from an adult with an advanced solid tumor such as melanoma, head and neck, liver or kidney cancer. The V gene is TRBV7-6, the J gene TRBJ2-2, with a possible D match to TRBD1 (8 bases). In DNA, the CDR3 is TGTGCCAGCAGCGCACGACAGGGGAGGGACACCGGGGAGCTGTTTTTT. Translation gives CASSARQGRDTGELFF.